This T cell receptor (beta chain) was recorded in a study of blood T cell repertoires in COVID-19. Per germline, CDR1 SGHNT and CDR2 YENEEA. The CDR3 length is 15 residues. Trimming removed 4 bases at V and 0 bases at J, with 9 bases between. In the original workflow: Nucleated cell counts were estimated from reference gene primer amplification. Measured with immunoSEQ multiplex PCR; TCRdb has only the in-frame clones, and not every one. The V and J calls and clone size are taken from that table; D and trimming were inferred from the DNA. The data contain about 210,000 clones, about 87% of them singletons.

The chain uses TRBV11-3 and TRBJ2-2; maybe TRBD1 (6 bases). The sample comprised peripheral blood. The clonotype was recovered from a man between 65 and 79 years old with acute or convalescent COVID-19. CDR3 DNA sequence: TGTGCCAGCAGCTCCGGGACAACGAACACCGGGGAGCTGTTTTTT. Translated, it gives CASSSGTTNTGELFF.